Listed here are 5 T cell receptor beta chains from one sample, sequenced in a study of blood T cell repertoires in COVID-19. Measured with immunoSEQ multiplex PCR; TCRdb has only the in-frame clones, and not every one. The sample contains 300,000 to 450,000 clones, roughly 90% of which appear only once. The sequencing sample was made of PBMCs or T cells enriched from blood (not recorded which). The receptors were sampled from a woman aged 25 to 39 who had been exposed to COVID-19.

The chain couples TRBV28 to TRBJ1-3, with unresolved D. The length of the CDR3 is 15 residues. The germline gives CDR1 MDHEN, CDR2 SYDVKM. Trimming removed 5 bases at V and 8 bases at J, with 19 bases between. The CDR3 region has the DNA TGTGCCAGCAGTACTACGGCCTGGGTACGGGACACCATATATTTT. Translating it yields CASSTTAWVRDTIYF.

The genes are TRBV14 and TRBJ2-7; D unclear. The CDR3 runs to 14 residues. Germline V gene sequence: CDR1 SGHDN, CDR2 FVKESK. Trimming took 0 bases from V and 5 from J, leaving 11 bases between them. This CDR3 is CASSQETERDEQYF. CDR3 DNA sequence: TGTGCCAGCAGCCAAGAAACCGAACGGGACGAGCAGTACTTC. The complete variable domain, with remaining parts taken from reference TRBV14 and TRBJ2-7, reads EAGVTQFPSHSVIEKGQTVTLRCDPISGHDNLYWYRRVMGKEIKFLLHFVKESKQDESGMPNNRFLAERTGGTYSTLKVQPAELEDSGVYFCASSQETERDEQYFGPGTRLTVT.

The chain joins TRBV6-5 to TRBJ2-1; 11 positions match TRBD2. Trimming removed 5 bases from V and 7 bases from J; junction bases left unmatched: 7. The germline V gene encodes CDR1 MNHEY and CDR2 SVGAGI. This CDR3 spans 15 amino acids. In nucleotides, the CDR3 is TGTGCCAGCAGTCCTACTAGCGGGAGAGGTAATGAGCAGTTCTTC. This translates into CASSPTSGRGNEQFF.

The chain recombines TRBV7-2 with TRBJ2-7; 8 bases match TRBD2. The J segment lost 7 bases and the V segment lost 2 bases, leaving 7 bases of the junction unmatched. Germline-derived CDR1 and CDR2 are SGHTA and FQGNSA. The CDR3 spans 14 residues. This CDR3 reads CASSLMAGGGEQYF. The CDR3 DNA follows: TGTGCCAGCAGCTTAATGGCGGGAGGCGGTGAGCAGTACTTC.

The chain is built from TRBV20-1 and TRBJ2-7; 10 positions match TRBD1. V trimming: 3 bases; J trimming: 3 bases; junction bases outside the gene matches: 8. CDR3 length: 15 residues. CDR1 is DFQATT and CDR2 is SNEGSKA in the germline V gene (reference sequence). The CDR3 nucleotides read TGCAGTGCTAGTCCTCCGGGACAGGGGAACTACGAGCAGTACTTC. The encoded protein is CSASPPGQGNYEQYF.